Sequencing of this T cell receptor (beta chain) was carried out in a study of PD-1 blockade in classical Hodgkin lymphoma. General study findings and limits: Compared with baseline, CD4+ but not CD8+ TCR diversity had risen significantly by C4D1.

CDR3 length: 12 amino acids. The V gene's germline CDR1 is MNHEY and CDR2 SMNVEV (reference sequence). Trimming took off 3 bases at V and 5 bases at J, with 6 bases between the two ends. Autologous stem cell transplantation was followed by relapse in every patient, and brentuximab vedotin exposure varied. The repertoire was sequenced with immunoSEQ multiplex PCR; TCRdb's copy has only in-frame clones and lacks some. The sample has approximately 90,000 clones, about nine tenths seen once. A remark on this clone: What it recognizes is unknown.

The sequence was collected from a human donor with classical Hodgkin lymphoma. The material was peripheral blood mononuclear cells (PBMCs), obtained before the second cycle of nivolumab. J is TRBJ2-3 and V is TRBV27; TRBD2 might be the D (5 bases). CDR3 amino acids: CASSFRGDTQYF. The CDR3 coding sequence is TGTGCCAGCAGTTTCCGGGGAGATACGCAGTATTTT.